One TCR beta chain is described in this entry. Its matching antigen is unknown. Naive CD45RA+ and memory CD45RA-negative subsets were split from CD4+ cells. Germline V gene data show CDR1 as SGHTS and CDR2 as YDEGEE. V dropped 5 bases and J dropped 10 bases, with 22 bases sitting between them. CDR3 size: 15 residues. This sample is drawn from a study of shared clonotypes between healthy human individuals. Findings and caveats of the study: Clonotypes not shared had lower generation probabilities than those common to all four donors.

The deep-level immunoSEQ assay was used. Libraries were prepared by immunoSEQ multiplex PCR; TCRdb keeps only in-frame clonotypes and omits some of them. The top ten hold less than 0.06% of the sample, which has under 650,000 clones, roughly 95% seen once. The sequencing sample was made of naive CD4+ T cells sorted from blood. Subset noted: CD45RA+ positively selected. The chain recombines TRBV5-8 with TRBJ2-1; possible D gene TRBD2, 6 bases. The sequence derives from a woman aged 25 to 39 in good health. CDR3 protein: CASRRILAPELEQFF. The CDR3 DNA is TGTGCCAGCAGGCGCATACTAGCCCCCGAGCTCGAGCAGTTCTTC.